This passage covers 10 T cell receptor beta chains from one sample sequenced in a study of blood T cells in healthy people across ages. Through a sample-barcoded 5' primer and a J-beta primer mix, a second PCR was run for 7 to 11 cycles. TCRdb passed the 5' RACE reads through MiXCR, listing each CDR3 protein once. The sample contains about 1.8 million distinct CDR3 sequences, around 48% of which appear only once. The material sequenced was blood. The receptors come from a woman aged 40-49 years in good health.

With respect to this clonotype: A much larger clonotype is one base distant, so this may be a read error. The rearrangement joins TRBV7-8 to TRBJ2-6, with D hard to call. Germline V gene sequence: CDR1 SGHVS, CDR2 FQNEAQ. V was cut by 7 bases and J by 0 bases, with 7 bases left in between. The CDR3 is 14 residues long. The CDR3, as DNA: TGTGCCAGCAATTACACCTCTGGGGCCAACGTCCTGACTTTC. It encodes CASNYTSGANVLTF.

V gene TRBV20-1 combines with J gene TRBJ2-1; D gene ambiguous. Germline CDR1 is DFQATT and CDR2 is SNEGSKA (reference sequence). V was clipped by 4 bases and J by 4 bases, with 11 bases between them. The CDR3 covers 13 residues. This chain's CDR3 is CSAKHGLYNEQFF. The CDR3 region has the DNA TGCAGTGCTAAACACGGGCTTTACAATGAGCAGTTCTTC.

The rearrangement joins TRBV7-9 to TRBJ2-1, with D possibly TRBD1 on 5 matching bases. Trimming removed 1 base at V and 5 bases at J, with 9 bases between. This CDR3 is built from 14 residues. Germline V gene lookup returns CDR1 SEHNR and CDR2 FQNEAQ (reference sequence). The DNA for the CDR3 is TGTGCCAGCAGCTTAGTAGGGGTGCACAATGAGCAGTTCTTC. Amino acids: CASSLVGVHNEQFF.

The rearrangement joins TRBV20-1 to TRBJ1-1, with D perhaps TRBD1 (6 bases). The germline V gene has CDR1 DFQATT and CDR2 SNEGSKA (reference sequence). The CDR3 runs 13 residues. V shed 5 bases and J shed 1 base, with 11 bases lying between them. The CDR3 bases are TGCAGTGCTGAGGGACACCCGAACACTGAAGCTTTCTTT. Protein product: CSAEGHPNTEAFF.

This clonotype came up a few times. The V and J genes are TRBV7-2 and TRBJ2-7; D is perhaps TRBD1 (6 bases). The CDR3 covers 13 residues. With 5 bases removed from V and 3 bases from J, the gap between germline ends came to 11 bases. Germline values: CDR1 SGHTA, CDR2 FQGNSA. The CDR3 DNA reads as TGTGCCAGCAGCACAGACAGGAACTACGAGCAGTACTTC. It translates to CASSTDRNYEQYF.

V gene TRBV7-6 combines with J gene TRBJ2-7, with D perhaps matching TRBD1 (6 bases). The CDR3 is made up of 13 amino acids. Germline CDR1 reads SGHVS; CDR2 reads FNYEAQ. Trimming shortened V by 5 bases and J by 5 bases, and 13 bases separated the two germline ends. CDR3 protein: CASSPNRDDEQYF. The CDR3 region has the DNA TGTGCCAGCAGCCCCAACAGGGACGACGAGCAGTACTTC.

The chain links TRBV7-9 to TRBJ2-5; 13 positions agree with TRBD2. V gave up 5 bases and J gave up 5 bases; unmatched junction bases: 8. Germline CDR1 reads SEHNR; CDR2 reads FQNEAQ (reference sequence). The CDR3 consists of 16 residues. CDR3 nucleotides: TGTGCCAGCAGCCCAAGGGGACTAGCGGGGATGGAGACCCAGTACTTC. It translates to CASSPRGLAGMETQYF.

The genes are TRBV14 and TRBJ1-2, with 9 bases lining up with TRBD1. There are 16 residues in the CDR3. From germline, CDR1 is SGHDN and CDR2 FVKESK. V lost 6 bases to trimming and J lost 4 bases; unmatched junction nucleotides: 12. CDR3 in amino acids: CASRDIDRGKSYGYTF. CDR3 DNA sequence: TGTGCCAGCAGGGACATAGACAGGGGGAAGAGCTATGGCTACACCTTC.

The CDR3 coding sequence is TGCAGTGCTTCAAACACAGGGGGAATAGGTGGCTACACCTTC. The encoded protein is CSASNTGGIGGYTF. This chain links TRBV20-1 with TRBJ1-2; 8 nucleotides agree with TRBD1. The ends lost 5 bases at V and 7 bases at J; junction bases unmatched: 12. CDR3 length: 14 residues. Per the germline V gene, CDR1 is DFQATT and CDR2 is SNEGSKA (reference sequence).

This clonotype was seen a handful of times. The chain couples TRBV7-2 to TRBJ1-2; D remains unclear. CDR3 length: 12 amino acids. Germline lookup yields CDR1 SGHTA and CDR2 FQGNSA. V was pared by 5 bases and J by 7 bases, with 11 bases between. DNA of the CDR3: TGTGCCAGCAGCCCCAACGGGCTTGGCTACACCTTC. This translates into CASSPNGLGYTF.